The entry that follows covers one T cell receptor (beta chain) sequence. The entry originates in a study of OX40 agonist ivuxolimab in advanced cancers. Exclusion applied to patients with autoimmune disease history or systemic immunosuppression. In germline, CDR1 is SGHTA, CDR2 FQGNSA. The germline V and J ends were trimmed by 5 bases and 3 bases, with 15 bases remaining between them. The CDR3 covers 15 residues. Data came from immunoSEQ multiplex PCR; TCRdb stores just in-frame clones and leaves some out. This repertoire shows 50,000 to 65,000 clones, roughly 82% found once; its top ten account for more than 3%.

J is TRBJ2-3 and V is TRBV7-2; D unclear. This TCR was recovered from an adult with an advanced solid tumor such as melanoma, head and neck, liver or kidney cancer. The specimen was CD4+ or CD8+ T cells sorted from blood, collected in a trial of the OX40 agonist ivuxolimab. The CDR3 DNA reads as TGTGCCAGCAGCCCTTATATCACGAGAACAGATACGCAGTATTTT. It codes for CASSPYITRTDTQYF.